The clone carrying this T cell receptor beta chain was counted a few times. Its target is unknown. The record originates from a study of CD4 T cells in relation to SARS-CoV-2 and coronaviruses. The study, taken as a whole, reports: Roughly 69% of donors had memory CD4+ clonotypes crossrecognizing SARS-CoV-2 and common cold coronavirus spike. Samples before the pandemic and after infection were not matched within any donor. Culture-expanded clones reflect memory recall rather than primary priming during culture.

Uncultured naive and memory CD4+ T cells supplied DNA for deep TCR-beta sequencing. Produced via immunoSEQ multiplex PCR; TCRdb's table is partial and in-frame only. Among 60,000 to 85,000 clones listed, 90% to 95% were seen once. J was trimmed by 0 bases and V by 2 bases; bases with no gene match: 2. The germline gives CDR1 SGHRS, CDR2 YFSETQ. The CDR3 has 15 residues. Before the COVID-19 pandemic, during about 2010-2018, CD4+ T cells were taken from unexposed donors. This chain connects TRBV5-1 to TRBJ2-7, with 10 bases lining up with TRBD2. The sequenced sample was naive CD4+ T cells from PBMCs. The sample's subset: naive CD4+ T cells isolated by negative enrichment. The sequence was collected from a human donor in good health. This CDR3 is CASSLLAGSSYEQYF. In DNA form, the CDR3 reads TGCGCCAGCAGCTTACTAGCGGGAAGCTCCTACGAGCAGTACTTC.